This note documents a single TCR beta chain sequence. This sample was taken from a study of blood T cell repertoires in COVID-19. Study as a whole: COVID-19 samples collected from the United States, Italy and Spain covered acute and convalescent phases.

Profiled with immunoSEQ multiplex PCR; TCRdb holds only in-frame clones, not every one. The table lists 200,000 or so clones, around 84% of them singletons. Trimming left V 5 bases short and J 8 bases short, with 9 bases between. The CDR3 has 11 amino acids. CDR1 MNHEY and CDR2 SVGAGI come from the germline V gene. The clonotype was recovered from a man in his sixties with acute or convalescent COVID-19. Sequencing was carried out using peripheral blood. The chain has TRBV6-5 and TRBJ1-2, with D hard to call. The CDR3 is CASSPGLGYTF. CDR3 nucleotides: TGTGCCAGCAGTCCTGGGCTCGGCTACACCTTC.